This is a list of T cell receptor beta chains from one sample in a study of shared clonotypes between healthy human individuals. The method was immunoSEQ multiplex PCR; TCRdb's version includes in-frame clones alone and lacks a portion of them. The sample contains about 2.1 million clones, around 93% of which appear only once. Material: naive CD8+ T cells from PBMCs. All receptors derive from a man between 18 and 35 years old in good health. Some clones in this sample may be carry-over from other donors' samples. The CDR3 runs from the conserved cysteine through the conserved F or W. The D gene is left open where the match is weak. Expanded clones are given a class, and other clones once, few, many or no size at all.

D gene	clone size	CDR3 length	V gene	J gene	CDR3 protein	CDR3 DNA
.	.	12	TRBV7-9	TRBJ1-1	CASSLGWAEAFF	TGTGCCAGCAGCTTAGGTTGGGCTGAAGCTTTCTTT
.	.	14	TRBV6-1	TRBJ2-1	CASTSGGSYNEQFF	TGTGCCAGCACGTCTGGCGGCTCCTACAATGAGCAGTTCTTC
.	.	13	TRBV9	TRBJ2-3	CASSVGRVDTQYF	TGTGCCAGCAGCGTAGGGCGCGTAGATACGCAGTATTTT
.	.	12	TRBV7-9	TRBJ2-5	CASSLGGMAQYF	TGTGCCAGCAGCTTAGGGGGTATGGCCCAGTACTTC
TRBD2	.	17	TRBV5-6	TRBJ2-1	CASSFWLAGGPVNEQFF	TGTGCCAGCAGCTTCTGGCTAGCGGGAGGGCCCGTCAATGAGCAGTTCTTC
TRBD1	once	16	TRBV27	TRBJ2-2	CASSFLGQGYTGELFF	TGTGCCAGCAGCTTTCTGGGACAGGGGTACACCGGGGAGCTGTTTTTT
TRBD2	.	15	TRBV7-6	TRBJ2-3	CASSLLAGATDTQYF	TGTGCCAGCAGCCTTCTTGCGGGAGCCACAGATACGCAGTATTTT
.	.	14	TRBV13	TRBJ2-4	CASSSDREGNIQYF	TGTGCCAGCAGCTCGGACAGGGAGGGGAACATTCAGTACTTC
TRBD1	.	16	TRBV12-5	TRBJ1-3	CASGQGTGGGGNTIYF	TGTGCTAGTGGCCAAGGGACAGGGGGAGGAGGAAACACCATATATTTT
.	.	15	TRBV28	TRBJ2-7	CASAPVGARIYEQYF	TGTGCCAGCGCCCCAGTGGGGGCGCGGATCTACGAGCAGTACTTC
.	.	16	TRBV4-2	TRBJ1-2	CASSMTGFLTNYGYTF	TGTGCCAGCAGCATGACAGGTTTCTTGACTAACTATGGCTACACCTTC
.	.	12	TRBV9	TRBJ2-1	CASSYADNEQFF	TGTGCCAGCAGCTATGCGGACAATGAGCAGTTCTTC
.	.	11	TRBV13	TRBJ1-1	CASTGETEAFF	TGTGCCAGCACGGGGGAAACTGAAGCTTTCTTT
TRBD1	.	17	TRBV15	TRBJ1-4	CATSRDVIGTGDEKLFF	TGTGCCACCAGCAGAGATGTAATCGGGACAGGGGACGAAAAACTGTTTTTT
.	.	17	TRBV4-1	TRBJ1-2	CASSQVRLTPLGAGYTF	TGCGCCAGCAGCCAAGTCCGGTTGACACCCTTGGGAGCGGGCTACACCTTC
.	once	15	TRBV5-4	TRBJ2-3	CASSALADSTDTQYF	TGTGCCAGCAGCGCTTTAGCCGATAGCACAGATACGCAGTATTTT
.	.	13	TRBV27	TRBJ2-5	CAIRPRYQETQYF	TGTGCCATTCGTCCGAGGTACCAAGAGACCCAGTACTTC
TRBD1	.	17	TRBV7-2	TRBJ1-2	CASSVRDRGPGDGGYTF	TGTGCCAGCAGCGTCCGGGACAGGGGGCCAGGGGACGGTGGCTACACCTTC
.	.	14	TRBV4-2	TRBJ1-2	CASSHSIDGYGYTF	TGTGCCAGCAGCCACTCCATTGACGGCTATGGCTACACCTTC
TRBD2	.	14	TRBV9	TRBJ2-5	CASSAGLAKETQYF	TGTGCCAGCAGCGCTGGACTAGCGAAGGAGACCCAGTACTTC
.	.	17	TRBV5-1	TRBJ2-7	CASIPGAPGTASYEQYF	TGCGCCAGCATTCCGGGGGCCCCCGGGACCGCCTCCTACGAGCAGTACTTC
.	.	15	TRBV6-5	TRBJ1-3	CASSKDSNSGNTIYF	TGTGCCAGCAGCAAGGACAGCAACTCTGGAAACACCATATATTTT
TRBD1	.	12	TRBV5-6	TRBJ1-1	CASSFRGREAFF	TGTGCCAGCAGCTTCAGGGGGCGCGAAGCTTTCTTT
.	.	13	TRBV5-1	TRBJ1-2	CASSPATNYGYTF	TGCGCCAGCAGCCCGGCTACTAACTATGGCTACACCTTC
.	.	15	TRBV13	TRBJ2-2	CASSPVRGNTGELFF	TGTGCCAGCAGCCCCGTGAGGGGGAACACCGGGGAGCTGTTTTTT
.	.	15	TRBV7-9	TRBJ1-1	CASSPYSGRNTEAFF	TGTGCCAGCAGCCCCTATTCCGGGAGGAACACTGAAGCTTTCTTT
TRBD2	.	15	TRBV30	TRBJ2-1	CAWTTSLAVYNEQFF	TGTGCCTGGACTACCAGTCTAGCGGTCTACAACGAGCAGTTCTTC
TRBD1	.	15	TRBV4-3	TRBJ2-7	CASSQAGRGTSEQYF	TGCGCCAGCAGCCAGGCAGGCAGGGGGACCTCCGAGCAGTACTTC